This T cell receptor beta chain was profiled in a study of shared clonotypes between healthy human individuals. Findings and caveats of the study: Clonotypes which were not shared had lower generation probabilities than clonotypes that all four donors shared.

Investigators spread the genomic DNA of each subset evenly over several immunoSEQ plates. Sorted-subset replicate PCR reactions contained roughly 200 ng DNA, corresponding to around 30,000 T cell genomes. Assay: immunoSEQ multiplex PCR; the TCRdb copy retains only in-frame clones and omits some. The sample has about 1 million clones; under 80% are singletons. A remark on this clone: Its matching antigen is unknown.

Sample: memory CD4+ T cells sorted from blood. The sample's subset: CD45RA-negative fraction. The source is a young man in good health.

The CDR3 reads CATQTGYNSPLHF. Here the CDR3 DNA reads TGTGCCACCCAGACAGGTTATAATTCACCCCTCCACTTT. The chain joins TRBV19 to TRBJ1-6; tentative D call: TRBD1 (6 bases). Germline CDR1 is LNHDA and CDR2 is SQIVND (reference sequence). CDR3 length: 13 residues. V was trimmed by 10 bases and J by 4 bases, leaving 11 bases between them.